This T cell receptor beta chain was found in a study of regulatory T cells in long-lasting Graves disease. Arm-PCR of CDR3 regions with iRepertoire HTBI primers generated TCR beta libraries. TCRdb analysed the multiplex PCR reads with MiXCR anew, one entry per CDR3 protein. The profile covers over 350,000 distinct CDR3 sequences, with approximately 16% appearing a single time and about 8.2% taken by the ten largest. Ten or more counts support this clonotype. Its specificity is unknown. Study observations and caveats: With persistent disease, TRBV28, TRBJ1-2 and TRBJ2-5 were the favored segments. Persistent Graves' cases showed lower TCR diversity than newly diagnosed cases.

The CDR3 spans 13 residues. Germline assignment: CDR1 MDHEN and CDR2 SYDVKM. V shed 6 bases and J shed 2 bases, with 10 bases lying between them. The sample's time point: newly diagnosed GD, antithyroid drugs for less than 3 months. PBMCs provided the RNA from which the TCR library was made. The same data also contributed to another study, on T cells in Graves' hyperthyroidism and ophthalmopathy. Per that paper: Hyperthyroidism in the patients, aged 18 to 65, was newly diagnosed and under 2 months in duration. Primed by the HTBI set, a first-round RT-PCR was run on the TCR CDR3.

The source was peripheral blood mononuclear cells (PBMCs), collected at new diagnosis, from a patient treated with antithyroid drugs. The chain links TRBV28 to TRBJ1-2; perhaps TRBD1 as D (5 bases). The clonotype was recovered from a woman aged 40 to 49 with Graves disease. The CDR3 spells CASRNWDNYGYTF. Here the CDR3 DNA reads TGTGCCAGCAGAAATTGGGACAACTATGGCTACACCTTC.